This T cell receptor (beta chain) was sequenced during a study of blood T cell repertoires in COVID-19. Overall study: Samples taken during acute and convalescent COVID-19 were collected in the United States, Italy and Spain.

The method was immunoSEQ multiplex PCR; TCRdb's version includes in-frame clones alone and lacks a portion of them. The sample lists some 300,000 clones; less than 90% were seen once. The TCR sequence derives from an older woman with COVID-19, enrolled during active disease. Source material: peripheral blood.

CDR3 in DNA: TGTGCCAGCAGCTTAGACAGGGTCGGGCCCAATTCACCCCTCCACTTT. Amino acid sequence: CASSLDRVGPNSPLHF. The chain joins TRBV7-9 to TRBJ1-6, with a tentative D call TRBD1 (6 bases). Deletions cut 1 base from V and 7 bases from J, with 14 bases between. Germline loops: CDR1 SEHNR, CDR2 FQNEAQ (reference sequence). This CDR3 is built from 16 residues.